The 6 T cell receptor beta chains listed next were all sequenced from one sample in a study of shared clonotypes between healthy human individuals (dated by TCRdb to between 2020 and 2021). Library preparation employed the immunoSEQ multiplex PCR assay. Drawn from immuneACCESS, this table holds only the in-frame rearrangements with V and J called that TCRdb kept. Clones are partly lost; checked studies trace under half to an unresolved V gene and leave the rest unexplained. The sample includes around 690,000 clones, with less than 95% observed a single time. The ten largest make up about a third of the sample. Sequenced material: memory CD8+ T cells from PBMCs. The cell subset or site label corresponds to: CD45RO+ cells pooled with CCR7-negative TemRA cells. These receptors were obtained from a man younger than 35 in good health. Some clones in this sample may be carry-over from other donors' samples.

In DNA form, the CDR3 reads TGTGCCAGCAGTTCCCCCCGGGGGCCTCGAAGTAACACCGGGGAGCTGTTTTTT. Amino acids: CASSSPRGPRSNTGELFF. The chain recombines TRBV28 with TRBJ2-2; D is possibly TRBD1 or TRBD2 (6 bases each). The CDR3 length is 18 residues. CDR1 is MDHEN and CDR2 is SYDVKM in the germline V gene. Trimming stripped 4 bases from V and 2 bases from J, with 20 bases between.

CDR3 region: CASSTGHILYEQYF. CDR3 bases: TGCGCCAGCAGCACAGGACATATCCTCTACGAGCAGTACTTC. The rearrangement joins TRBV5-1 to TRBJ2-7; tentative D call: TRBD1 (5 bases). V lost 4 bases to trimming and J lost 3 bases, with 14 bases between them. The CDR3 has 14 amino acids. CDR1 SGHRS and CDR2 YFSETQ come from the germline V gene.

This clone was counted a single time. J is TRBJ2-2 and V is TRBV19; D not certain. CDR1 LNHDA and CDR2 SQIVND come from the germline V gene (reference sequence). This CDR3 region has 14 residues. The V and J ends lost 3 bases and 4 bases respectively, with 9 bases between them. The CDR3 coding sequence is TGTGCCAGTAGTATCGTTGGAATCACCGGGGAGCTGTTTTTT. This codes for CASSIVGITGELFF.

The chain couples TRBV30 to TRBJ2-1, with 11 bases identical to TRBD2. The CDR3 totals 15 residues. CDR1 and CDR2 (germline): GTSNPN, SVGIG (reference sequence). With V trimmed by 5 bases and J by 2 bases, 5 bases remained unmatched. The CDR3 sequence is CAWAPGLAAYNEQFF. CDR3 bases: TGTGCCTGGGCCCCGGGACTAGCGGCCTACAATGAGCAGTTCTTC.

The CDR3 protein is CASSPDRAGYTF. The CDR3 nucleotides are TGTGCCAGCAGCCCAGACAGGGCCGGCTACACCTTC. The chain is built from TRBV5-6 and TRBJ1-2, with 7 positions matching TRBD1. The length of the CDR3 is 12 residues. V was pared by 4 bases and J by 8 bases, with 5 bases of the junction left unmatched. Per the germline V gene, CDR1 is SGHDT and CDR2 is YYEEEE.

This chain uses TRBV7-6 with TRBJ2-2; D not certain. The CDR3 consists of 13 residues. Trimming removed 7 bases at V and 7 bases at J, with 13 bases between. CDR1 is SGHVS and CDR2 is FNYEAQ in the germline V gene. CDR3 bases: TGTGCCAGCACCCCGAATCTCCTCGGGGAGCTGTTTTTT. This codes for CASTPNLLGELFF.